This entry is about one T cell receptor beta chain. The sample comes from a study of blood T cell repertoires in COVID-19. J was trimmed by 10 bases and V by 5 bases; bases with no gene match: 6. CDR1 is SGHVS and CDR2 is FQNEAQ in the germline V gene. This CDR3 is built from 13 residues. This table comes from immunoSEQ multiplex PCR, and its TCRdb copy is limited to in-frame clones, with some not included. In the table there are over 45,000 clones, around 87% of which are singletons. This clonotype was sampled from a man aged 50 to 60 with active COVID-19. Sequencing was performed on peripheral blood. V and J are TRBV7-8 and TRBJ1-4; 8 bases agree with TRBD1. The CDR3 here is CASSPRTGRKLFF. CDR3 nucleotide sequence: TGTGCCAGCAGCCCACGGACAGGGCGAAAACTGTTTTTT.